The T cell receptor (beta chain) described here comes from a study of CD8 T cells in ankylosing spondylitis. Study-level results: A subset of motif variants has previously been described in the synovial fluid and blood of reactive arthritis. According to the report, clones linked to the disease were significantly enriched in matched synovial fluid samples taken from ankylosing spondylitis patients. Apparently characteristic of ankylosing spondylitis blood was a TCR beta motif (eight highly homologous variants).

The table lists this clonotype with a few counts. Its antigen is unidentified. Via MiXCR, TCRdb re-called the 5' RACE reads, giving one row per CDR3 protein. The sample records 150,000 or so distinct CDR3 sequences, roughly 34% being singletons. V lost 3 bases, J lost 0 bases, and 13 bases stayed unmatched. The CDR3 totals 18 residues. The germline gives CDR1 SGHTA, CDR2 FQGNSA. The source material was synovial fluid, either unsorted or a sorted T cell fraction (not recorded which). The source of this sequence is a male donor with ankylosing spondylitis. V is TRBV7-2 and J is TRBJ2-7; TRBD2 matches at 8 bases. The CDR3, as DNA: TGTGCCAGCAGCTTTAGCGGCGGGGGGCGTATTAGCTCCTACGAGCAGTACTTC. Translated, it gives CASSFSGGGRISSYEQYF.